This TCR beta chain was sequenced during a study of molecular identifiers for immune sequencing clone quantification. Points from the study as a whole: Jurkat TCR RNA from one cell was spiked into around 1 million naive cells, and it was reportedly detectable there.

A single record per CDR3 protein comes from TCRdb applying MiXCR to the PCR reads. The sample lists 35,000 to 45,000 distinct CDR3 sequences, around a sixth seen once, with about 6.2% in the top ten. This clonotype appeared many times. The target antigen is unknown. Trimming left V 3 bases short and J 5 bases short, with 8 bases between. The CDR3 loop spans 13 amino acids. The chain combines TRBV12-3 or TRBV12-4 with TRBJ1-3, with D unclear. The sequence derives from a human donor in good health. Some libraries in this study had Jurkat cell RNA spiked in. Specimen: naive CD8+ T cells from blood, with Jurkat cell RNA spiked in. Subset denoted: FACS-sorted CD8+CD4-CCR7+CD45RA+ naive T cells. CDR3 in amino acids: CASSFARRNTIYF. The DNA for the CDR3 is TGTGCCAGCAGTTTCGCCCGAAGAAACACCATATATTTT.